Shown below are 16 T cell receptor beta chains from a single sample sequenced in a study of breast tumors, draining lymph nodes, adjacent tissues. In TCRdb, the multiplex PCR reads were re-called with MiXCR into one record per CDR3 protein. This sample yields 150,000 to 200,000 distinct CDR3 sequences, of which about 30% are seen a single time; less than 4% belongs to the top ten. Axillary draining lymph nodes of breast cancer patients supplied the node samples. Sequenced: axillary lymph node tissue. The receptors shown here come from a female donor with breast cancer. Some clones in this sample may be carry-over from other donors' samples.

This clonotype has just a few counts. The CDR3 sequence is CASSYLTGVRGYTF. Written as DNA, the CDR3 is TGTGCCAGCAGTTACTTAACAGGGGTGCGTGGCTACACCTTC. This chain connects TRBV6-6 to TRBJ1-2; 7 bases match TRBD1. With V trimmed by 1 base and J by 7 bases, 6 bases remained unmatched. The CDR3 has 14 residues. CDR1 and CDR2 (germline): MNHNY, SVGAGI (reference sequence).

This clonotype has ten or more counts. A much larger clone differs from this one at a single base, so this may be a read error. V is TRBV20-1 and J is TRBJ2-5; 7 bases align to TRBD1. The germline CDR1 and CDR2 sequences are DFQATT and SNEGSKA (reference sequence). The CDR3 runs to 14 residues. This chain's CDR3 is CSAPGGRIQATQYF. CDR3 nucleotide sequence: TGCAGTGCGCCAGGGGGTAGGATCCAAGCGACCCAGTACTTC.

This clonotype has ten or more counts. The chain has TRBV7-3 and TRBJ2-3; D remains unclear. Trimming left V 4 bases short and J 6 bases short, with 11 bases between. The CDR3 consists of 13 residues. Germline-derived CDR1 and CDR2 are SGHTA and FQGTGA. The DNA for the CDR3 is TGTGCCAGCAGCTCCGCCCCGGTGGATACGCAGTATTTT. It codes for CASSSAPVDTQYF.

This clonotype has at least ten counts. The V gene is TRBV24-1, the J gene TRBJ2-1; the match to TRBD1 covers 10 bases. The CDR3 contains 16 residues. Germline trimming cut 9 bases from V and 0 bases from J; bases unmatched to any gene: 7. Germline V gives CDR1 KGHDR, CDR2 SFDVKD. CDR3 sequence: CATAPRQGASYNEQFF. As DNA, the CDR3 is TGTGCCACCGCCCCCCGACAGGGGGCCTCCTACAATGAGCAGTTCTTC.

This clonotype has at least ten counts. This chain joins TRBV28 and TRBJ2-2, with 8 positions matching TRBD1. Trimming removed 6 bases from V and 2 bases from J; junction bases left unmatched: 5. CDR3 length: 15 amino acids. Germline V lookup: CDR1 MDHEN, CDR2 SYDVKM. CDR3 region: CASRMGQVNTGELFF. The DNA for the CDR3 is TGTGCCAGCAGGATGGGACAGGTCAACACCGGGGAGCTGTTTTTT.

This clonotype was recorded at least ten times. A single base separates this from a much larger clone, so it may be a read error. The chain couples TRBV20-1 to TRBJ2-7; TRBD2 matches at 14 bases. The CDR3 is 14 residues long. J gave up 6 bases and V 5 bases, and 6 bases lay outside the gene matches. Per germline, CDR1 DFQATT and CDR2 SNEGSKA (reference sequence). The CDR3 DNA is TGCAGTGCTGGGGGACTAGCGGGAGCCTCCGAGCAGTACTTC. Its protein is CSAGGLAGASEQYF.

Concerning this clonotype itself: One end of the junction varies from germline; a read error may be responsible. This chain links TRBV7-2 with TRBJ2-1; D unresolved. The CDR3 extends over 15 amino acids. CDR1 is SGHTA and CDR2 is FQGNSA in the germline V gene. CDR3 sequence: CASSLMANSYNKQFF. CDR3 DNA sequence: TGTGCCAGCAGCCTAATGGCTAACTCCTACAATAAGCAGTTCTTC.

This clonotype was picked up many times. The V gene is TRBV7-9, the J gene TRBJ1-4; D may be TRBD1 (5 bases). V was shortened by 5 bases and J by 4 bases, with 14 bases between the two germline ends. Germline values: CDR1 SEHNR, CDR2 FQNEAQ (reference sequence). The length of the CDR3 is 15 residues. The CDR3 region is CASSPPGGYNEKLFF. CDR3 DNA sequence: TGTGCCAGCAGCCCCCCTGGGGGGTATAATGAAAAACTGTTTTTT.

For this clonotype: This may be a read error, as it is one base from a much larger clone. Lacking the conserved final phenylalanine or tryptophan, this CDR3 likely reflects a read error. The CDR3 sequence: CASSHGASYEQYS. CDR3 DNA sequence: TGTGCCAGCAGCCATGGGGCCTCCTACGAGCAGTACTCC. The chain joins TRBV9 to TRBJ2-7, with a weak D call TRBD1 (5 bases). Trimming removed 4 bases from V and 0 bases from J, with 8 bases in between. The CDR3 covers 13 residues. Germline V gene lookup returns CDR1 SGDLS and CDR2 YYNGEE.

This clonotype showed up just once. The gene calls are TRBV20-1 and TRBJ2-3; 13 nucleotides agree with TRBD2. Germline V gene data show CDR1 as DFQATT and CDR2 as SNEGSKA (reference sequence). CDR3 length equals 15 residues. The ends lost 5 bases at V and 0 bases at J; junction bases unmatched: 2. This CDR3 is CSAGGLAGSTDTQYF. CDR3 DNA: TGCAGTGCTGGGGGACTAGCGGGAAGCACAGATACGCAGTATTTT.

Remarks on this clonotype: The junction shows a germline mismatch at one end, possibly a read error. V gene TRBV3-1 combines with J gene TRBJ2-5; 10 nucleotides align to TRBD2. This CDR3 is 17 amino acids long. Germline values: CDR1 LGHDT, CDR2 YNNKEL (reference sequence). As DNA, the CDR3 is TGTGCCAGCAGCCAAGGAAGCGGGGGGGCGGCGGTAGAGACCCGGTACTTC. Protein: CASSQGSGGAAVETRYF.

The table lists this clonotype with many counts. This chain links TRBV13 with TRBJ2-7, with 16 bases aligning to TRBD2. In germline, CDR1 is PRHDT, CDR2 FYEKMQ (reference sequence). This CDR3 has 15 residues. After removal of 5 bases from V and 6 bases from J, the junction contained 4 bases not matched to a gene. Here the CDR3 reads CASSGTSGGVSEQYF. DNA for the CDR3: TGTGCCAGCAGCGGGACTAGCGGGGGGGTGAGCGAGCAGTACTTC.

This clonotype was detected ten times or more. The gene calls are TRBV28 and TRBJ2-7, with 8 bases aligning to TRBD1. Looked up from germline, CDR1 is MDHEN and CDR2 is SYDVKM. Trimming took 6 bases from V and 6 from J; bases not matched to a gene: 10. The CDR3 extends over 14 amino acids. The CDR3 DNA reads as TGTGCCAGCAGCCCCATGACAGGGGCCGCCGAGCAGTACTTC. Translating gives CASSPMTGAAEQYF.

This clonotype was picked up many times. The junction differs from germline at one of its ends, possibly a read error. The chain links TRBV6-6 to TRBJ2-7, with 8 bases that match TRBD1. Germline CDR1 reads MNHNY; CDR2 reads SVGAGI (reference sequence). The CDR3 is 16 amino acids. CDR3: CASSHSRQGSSYEQYF. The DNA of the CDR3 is TGTGCCAGCAGTCACTCGAGACAGGGGAGCTCCTACGAGCAGTACTTC.

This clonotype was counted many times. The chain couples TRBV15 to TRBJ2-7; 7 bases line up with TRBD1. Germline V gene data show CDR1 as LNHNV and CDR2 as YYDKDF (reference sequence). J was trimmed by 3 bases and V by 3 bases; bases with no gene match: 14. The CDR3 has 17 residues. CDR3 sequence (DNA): TGTGCCACCAGCAGTCCTCTCATACAGGGGAAGGACTACGAGCAGTACTTC. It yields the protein CATSSPLIQGKDYEQYF.

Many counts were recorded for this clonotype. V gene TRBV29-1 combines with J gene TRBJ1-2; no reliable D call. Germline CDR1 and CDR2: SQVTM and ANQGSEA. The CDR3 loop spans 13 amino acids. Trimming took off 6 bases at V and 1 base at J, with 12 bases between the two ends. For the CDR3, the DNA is TGCAGCGTACCGGGAGACCTTAACTATGGCTACACCTTC. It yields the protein CSVPGDLNYGYTF.